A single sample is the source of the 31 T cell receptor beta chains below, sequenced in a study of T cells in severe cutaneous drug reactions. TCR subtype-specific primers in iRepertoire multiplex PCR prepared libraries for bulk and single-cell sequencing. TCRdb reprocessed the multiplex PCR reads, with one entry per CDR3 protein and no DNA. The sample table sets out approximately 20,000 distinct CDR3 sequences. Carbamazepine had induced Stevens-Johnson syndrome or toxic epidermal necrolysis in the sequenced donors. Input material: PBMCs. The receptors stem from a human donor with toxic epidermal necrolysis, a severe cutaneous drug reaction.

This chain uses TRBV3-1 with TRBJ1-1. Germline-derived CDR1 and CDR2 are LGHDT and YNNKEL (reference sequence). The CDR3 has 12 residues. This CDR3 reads CASSQESRSAFF.

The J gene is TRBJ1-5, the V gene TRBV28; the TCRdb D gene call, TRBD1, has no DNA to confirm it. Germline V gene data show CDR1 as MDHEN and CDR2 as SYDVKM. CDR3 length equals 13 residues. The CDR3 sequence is CASGRDSNQPQHF.

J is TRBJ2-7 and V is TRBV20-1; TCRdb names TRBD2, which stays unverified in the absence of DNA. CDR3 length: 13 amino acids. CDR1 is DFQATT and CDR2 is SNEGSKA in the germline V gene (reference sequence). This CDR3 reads CSLLGENFYEQYF.

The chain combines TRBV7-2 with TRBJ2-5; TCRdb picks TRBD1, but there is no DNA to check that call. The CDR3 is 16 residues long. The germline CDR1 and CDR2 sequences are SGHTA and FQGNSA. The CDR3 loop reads CASSSSGRGQTETQYF.

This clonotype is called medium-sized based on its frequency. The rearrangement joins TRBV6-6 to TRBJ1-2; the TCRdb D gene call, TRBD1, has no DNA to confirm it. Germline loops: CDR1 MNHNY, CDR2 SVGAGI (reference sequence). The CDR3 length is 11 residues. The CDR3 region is CASGRDYGYTF.

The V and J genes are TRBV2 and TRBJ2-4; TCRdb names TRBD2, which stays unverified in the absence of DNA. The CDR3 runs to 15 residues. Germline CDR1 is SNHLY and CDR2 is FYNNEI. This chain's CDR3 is CASSSTRGGKNIQYF.

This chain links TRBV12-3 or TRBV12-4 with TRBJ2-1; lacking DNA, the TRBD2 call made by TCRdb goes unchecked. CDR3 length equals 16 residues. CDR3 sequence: CASSPDRDYIYNEQFF.

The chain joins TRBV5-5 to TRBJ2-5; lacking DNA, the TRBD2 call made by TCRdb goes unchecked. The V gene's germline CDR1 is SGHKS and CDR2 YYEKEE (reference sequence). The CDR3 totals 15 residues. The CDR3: CASTGIAGVGETQYF.

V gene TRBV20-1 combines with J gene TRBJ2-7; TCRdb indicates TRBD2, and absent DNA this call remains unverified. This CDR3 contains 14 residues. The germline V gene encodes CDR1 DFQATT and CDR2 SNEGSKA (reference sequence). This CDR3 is CSAPGLTFSYEQYF.

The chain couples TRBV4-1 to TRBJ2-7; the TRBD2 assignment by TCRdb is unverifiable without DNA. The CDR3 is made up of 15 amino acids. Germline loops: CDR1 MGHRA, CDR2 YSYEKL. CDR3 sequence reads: CASRLRLAPAYEQYF.

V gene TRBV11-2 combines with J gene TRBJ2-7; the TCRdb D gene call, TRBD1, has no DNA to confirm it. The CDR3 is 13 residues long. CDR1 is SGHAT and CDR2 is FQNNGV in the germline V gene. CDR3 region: CASSLVRGYEQYF. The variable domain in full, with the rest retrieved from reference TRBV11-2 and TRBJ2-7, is EAGVAQSPRYKIIEKRQSVAFWCNPISGHATLYWYQQILGQGPKLLIQFQNNGVVDDSQLPKDRFSAERLKGVDSTLKIQPAKLEDSAVYLCASSLVRGYEQYFGPGTRLTVT.

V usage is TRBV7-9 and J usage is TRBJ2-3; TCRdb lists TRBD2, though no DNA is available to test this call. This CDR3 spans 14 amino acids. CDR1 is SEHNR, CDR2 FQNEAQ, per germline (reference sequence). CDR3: CASSQAGVRDTQYF.

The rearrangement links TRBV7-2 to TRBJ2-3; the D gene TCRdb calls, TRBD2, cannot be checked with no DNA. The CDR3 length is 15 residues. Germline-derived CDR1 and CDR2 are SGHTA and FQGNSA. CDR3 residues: CASSYPGGPTDTQYF.

CDR3 residues: CASRPDSSYNEQFF. This chain uses TRBV14 with TRBJ2-1. Germline V CDR1 and CDR2: SGHDN, FVKESK. This CDR3 is built from 14 residues.

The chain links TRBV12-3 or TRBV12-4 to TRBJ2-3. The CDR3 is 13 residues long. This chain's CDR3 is CASSFSLSDTQYF.

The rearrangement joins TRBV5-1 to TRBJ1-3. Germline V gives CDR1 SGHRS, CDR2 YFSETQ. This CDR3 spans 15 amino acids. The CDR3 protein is CASSLAAGSGNTIYF.

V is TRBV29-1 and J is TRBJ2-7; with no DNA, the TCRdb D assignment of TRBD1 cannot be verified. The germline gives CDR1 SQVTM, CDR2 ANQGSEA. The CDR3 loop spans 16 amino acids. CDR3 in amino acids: CSVEDLGPEMGSEQYF.

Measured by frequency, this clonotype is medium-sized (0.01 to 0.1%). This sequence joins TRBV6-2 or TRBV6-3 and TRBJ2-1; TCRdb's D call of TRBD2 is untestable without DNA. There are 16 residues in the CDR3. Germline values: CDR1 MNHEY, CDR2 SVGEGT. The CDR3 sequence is CASTGLAGVAYNEQFF.

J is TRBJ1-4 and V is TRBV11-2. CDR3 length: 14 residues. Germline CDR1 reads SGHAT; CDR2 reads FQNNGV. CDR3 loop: CASSLSATNEKLFF.

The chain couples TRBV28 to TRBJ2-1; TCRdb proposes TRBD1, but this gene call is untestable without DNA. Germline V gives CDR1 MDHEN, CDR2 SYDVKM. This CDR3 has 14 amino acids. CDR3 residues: CASRGTEWFNEQFF.

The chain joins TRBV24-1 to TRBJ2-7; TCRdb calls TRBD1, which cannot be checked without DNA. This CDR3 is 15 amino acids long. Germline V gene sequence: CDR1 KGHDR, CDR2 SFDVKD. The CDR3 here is CATSDSWDSSYEQYF.

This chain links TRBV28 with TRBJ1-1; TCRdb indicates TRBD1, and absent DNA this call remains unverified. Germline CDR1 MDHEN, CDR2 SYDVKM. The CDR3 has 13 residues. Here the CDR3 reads CASTARGATEAFF.

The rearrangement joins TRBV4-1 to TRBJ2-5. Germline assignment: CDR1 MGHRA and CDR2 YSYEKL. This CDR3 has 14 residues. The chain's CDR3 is CASSQDHNTGTQYF.

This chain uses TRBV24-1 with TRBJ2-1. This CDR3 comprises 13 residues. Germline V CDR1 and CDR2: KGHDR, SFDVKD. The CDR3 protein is CATSVGLHNEQFF.

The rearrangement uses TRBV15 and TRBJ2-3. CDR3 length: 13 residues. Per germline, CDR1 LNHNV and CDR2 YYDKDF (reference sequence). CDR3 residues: CATSRRGPDTQYF.

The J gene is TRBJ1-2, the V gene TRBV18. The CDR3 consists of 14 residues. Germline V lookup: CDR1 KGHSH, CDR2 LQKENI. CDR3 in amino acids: CASSPRTANYGYTF.

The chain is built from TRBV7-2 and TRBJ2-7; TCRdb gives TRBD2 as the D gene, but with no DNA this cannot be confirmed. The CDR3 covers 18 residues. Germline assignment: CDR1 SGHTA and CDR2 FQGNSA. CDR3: CASSLVLVLAGGLYEQYF.

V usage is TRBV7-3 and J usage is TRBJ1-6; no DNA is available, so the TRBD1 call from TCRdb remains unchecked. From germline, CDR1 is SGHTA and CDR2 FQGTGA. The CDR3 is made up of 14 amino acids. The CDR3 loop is CASSLTQGVSPLHF.

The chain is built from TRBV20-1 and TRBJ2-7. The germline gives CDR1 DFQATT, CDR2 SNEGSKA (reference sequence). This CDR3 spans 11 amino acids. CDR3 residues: CSAVRSYEQYF.

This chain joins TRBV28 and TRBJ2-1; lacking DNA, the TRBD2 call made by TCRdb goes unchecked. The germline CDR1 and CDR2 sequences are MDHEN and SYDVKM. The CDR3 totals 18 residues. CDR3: CASTTTELAVLSYNEQFF.

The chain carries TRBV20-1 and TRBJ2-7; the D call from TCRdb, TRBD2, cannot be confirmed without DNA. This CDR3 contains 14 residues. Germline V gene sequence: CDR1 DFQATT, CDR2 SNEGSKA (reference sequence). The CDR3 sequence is CSARDDSGRGEQYF.